These 21 T cell receptor beta chains originate from one sample sequenced in a study of T cell clonotyping in hematopoietic cell transplantation. Assay: immunoSEQ multiplex PCR; the TCRdb copy retains only in-frame clones and omits some. The sample comprises fewer than 25,000 clones, approximately 80% of which are singletons, and roughly 14% rests with the top ten. Sequenced sample: peripheral blood mononuclear cells. The receptor set was obtained from a man between 60 and 75 years old in good health. Some clones in this sample may be carry-over from other donors' samples.

This clone was counted between two and nine times. The J gene is TRBJ2-5, the V gene TRBV11-2; 7 bases agree with TRBD1. The V gene's germline CDR1 is SGHAT and CDR2 FQNNGV. V was clipped by 6 bases and J by 5 bases; unmatched bases: 0. CDR3 length equals 11 residues. In DNA form, the CDR3 reads TGTGCCAGCAGGACAGGGGAGACCCAGTACTTC. Residues: CASRTGETQYF.

V usage is TRBV5-1 and J usage is TRBJ1-3, with D perhaps TRBD1 (6 bases). V was shortened by 0 bases and J by 2 bases, with 12 bases between the two germline ends. The CDR3 extends over 16 amino acids. Looked up from germline, CDR1 is SGHRS and CDR2 is YFSETQ. CDR3 in amino acids: CASSLEATGPGNTIYF. CDR3 nucleotide sequence: TGCGCCAGCAGCTTGGAGGCGACAGGTCCTGGAAACACCATATATTTT.

The rearrangement joins TRBV29-1 to TRBJ1-2, with 12 bases lining up with TRBD1. The germline gives CDR1 SQVTM, CDR2 ANQGSEA. Trimming removed 7 bases from V and 5 bases from J; junction bases left unmatched: 5. This CDR3 spans 13 amino acids. The DNA for the CDR3 is TGCAGCGGAGGGACAGGGGGCGCTTATGGCTACACCTTC. This gives the protein CSGGTGGAYGYTF.

The chain employs TRBV29-1 and TRBJ1-1; D call uncertain. The CDR3 runs to 10 residues. Trimming left V 4 bases short and J 8 bases short, with 8 bases between. In germline, CDR1 is SQVTM, CDR2 ANQGSEA. The CDR3 sequence: CSVATAEAFF. The CDR3 DNA follows: TGCAGCGTTGCAACAGCCGAAGCTTTCTTT.

V gene TRBV28 combines with J gene TRBJ1-5; 10 bases align to TRBD1. V trimming: 7 bases; J trimming: 0 bases; junction bases outside the gene matches: 12. The germline gives CDR1 MDHEN, CDR2 SYDVKM. This CDR3 region has 18 residues. The CDR3 DNA is TGTGCCAGCAAAATTGGGACAGGGGTCATCCTTAGCAATCAGCCCCAGCATTTT. It codes for CASKIGTGVILSNQPQHF.

The chain combines TRBV5-1 with TRBJ1-2, with TRBD1 as a possible D gene (5 bases). Trimming pared 1 base from V and 4 bases from J, leaving 14 bases between. There are 15 residues in the CDR3. Germline V CDR1 and CDR2: SGHRS, YFSETQ. For the CDR3, the DNA is TGCGCCAGCAGCTTGAGCAGGGACCGGGGCTATGGCTACACCTTC. The encoded protein is CASSLSRDRGYGYTF.

This clone occurred once. This rearrangement joins TRBV11-2 to TRBJ2-7; 8 bases are shared with TRBD2. V dropped 6 bases and J dropped 8; count of bases not matched to a gene: 12. Germline CDR1 reads SGHAT; CDR2 reads FQNNGV. There are 14 residues in the CDR3. The CDR3 coding sequence is TGTGCCAGCAGGTCAGCGGGAGCCCTAGTAAAGCAGTACTTC. Translated, it gives CASRSAGALVKQYF.

This clone came up a few times. The gene calls are TRBV18 and TRBJ1-2; D might be TRBD1 (6 bases). Germline V lookup: CDR1 KGHSH, CDR2 LQKENI. The V gene lost 2 bases and the J gene lost 3 bases, with 22 bases spanning the gap. The CDR3 totals 18 residues. The CDR3: CASSPEAATGRKDYGYTF. In DNA, the CDR3 is TGTGCCAGCTCACCAGAGGCTGCAACAGGGAGGAAAGACTATGGCTACACCTTC.

The rearrangement links TRBV25-1 to TRBJ1-1, with no clear D. Germline V gene lookup returns CDR1 MGHDK and CDR2 SYGVNS. V was pared by 6 bases and J by 4 bases, with 12 bases between. The CDR3 totals 13 residues. CDR3 DNA sequence: TGTGCCAGCAGGTTGGGAGGGAGCACTGAAGCTTTCTTT. Amino acids: CASRLGGSTEAFF.

This sequence joins TRBV19 and TRBJ1-2; TRBD1 aligns across 7 bases. Trimming at V came to 7 bases and at J to 4 bases, leaving 9 bases not matched to a gene. CDR3 size: 14 residues. CDR1 and CDR2 (germline): LNHDA, SQIVND (reference sequence). The CDR3 DNA reads TGTGCCAGTACTCGTTTGACAGGGCCCTATGGCTACACCTTC. Amino acids: CASTRLTGPYGYTF.

The chain couples TRBV7-2 to TRBJ2-7, with D possibly TRBD2 on 5 matching bases. The V end lost 2 bases, the J end lost 4 bases, and 12 bases lay between the germline ends. Germline V gene lookup returns CDR1 SGHTA and CDR2 FQGNSA. The CDR3 runs to 14 residues. The CDR3 region has the DNA TGTGCCAGCAGCTTAACGTACGAGGGTTACGAGCAGTACTTC. Protein: CASSLTYEGYEQYF. Variable domain in full (rest from reference TRBV7-2 and TRBJ2-7): GAGVSQSPSNKVTEKGKDVELRCDPISGHTALYWYRQSLGQGLEFLIYFQGNSAPDKSGLPSDRFSAERTGGSVSTLTIQRTQQEDSAVYLCASSLTYEGYEQYFGPGTRLTVT.

This clone was found once. This chain connects TRBV5-8 to TRBJ2-3; D gene unclear. The V and J ends lost 0 bases and 4 bases respectively, with 3 bases between them. CDR3 length: 12 amino acids. The germline gives CDR1 SGHTS, CDR2 YDEGEE. The chain's CDR3 is CASSLVADTQYF. Written as DNA, the CDR3 is TGTGCCAGCAGCTTGGTCGCAGATACGCAGTATTTT.

The chain links TRBV11-2 to TRBJ1-1, with D possibly TRBD1 on 6 matching bases. Germline V gene lookup returns CDR1 SGHAT and CDR2 FQNNGV. The CDR3 is 15 amino acids. V gave up 3 bases and J gave up 7 bases, with 18 bases separating them. CDR3 DNA sequence: TGTGCCAGCAGCTTCACAGGGAATTGGAAAAATGAAGCTTTCTTT. Translating gives CASSFTGNWKNEAFF.

The CDR3, as DNA: TGTGCCAGCAAAACGGGCAGGGTAAAGTCGAGAGAGCAGTACTTC. It encodes CASKTGRVKSREQYF. The chain links TRBV2 to TRBJ2-7, with D possibly matching TRBD1 (5 bases). CDR1 is SNHLY, CDR2 FYNNEI, per germline. The CDR3 has 15 amino acids. V was clipped by 7 bases and J by 7 bases, with 23 bases between them.

This sequence joins TRBV7-2 and TRBJ1-5, with 7 bases lining up with TRBD1. Losses at the gene ends were 5 bases for V and 6 bases for J; bases not matched to a gene: 4. This CDR3 has 13 residues. Germline CDR1 SGHTA, CDR2 FQGNSA. This chain's CDR3 is CASSEYRGQPQHF. The CDR3 DNA is TGTGCCAGCAGCGAGTACAGGGGTCAGCCCCAGCATTTT. Combining the CDR3 with reference TRBV7-2 and TRBJ1-5 gives the whole variable domain GAGVSQSPSNKVTEKGKDVELRCDPISGHTALYWYRQSLGQGLEFLIYFQGNSAPDKSGLPSDRFSAERTGGSVSTLTIQRTQQEDSAVYLCASSEYRGQPQHFGDGTRLSIL.

The genes are TRBV6-5 and TRBJ1-6; D remains ambiguous. Germline V gene data show CDR1 as MNHEY and CDR2 as SVGAGI. The CDR3 is 13 amino acids. The V end lost 4 bases, the J end lost 8 bases, and 9 bases lay between the germline ends. The CDR3 nucleotides read TGTGCCAGCAGTTTAGAGAGTGATTCACCCCTCCACTTT. Translating gives CASSLESDSPLHF.

CDR3 in amino acids: CASSPSGLESYEQYF. In DNA, the CDR3 is TGTGCCAGCAGCCCTTCCGGACTTGAATCCTACGAGCAGTACTTC. The chain carries TRBV5-4 and TRBJ2-7, with D possibly matching TRBD2 (5 bases). CDR3 length: 15 residues. Trimming shortened V by 4 bases and J by 1 base, and 15 bases separated the two germline ends. Germline V gives CDR1 SGHNT, CDR2 YYREEE (reference sequence).

The chain links TRBV9 to TRBJ1-1; 7 bases fit TRBD1. The CDR3 length is 13 residues. V was clipped by 0 bases and J by 5 bases; unmatched bases: 1. Germline assignment: CDR1 SGDLS and CDR2 YYNGEE. CDR3 bases: TGTGCCAGCAGCGTAGGGACAGGTACTGAAGCTTTCTTT. Translated: CASSVGTGTEAFF.

This rearrangement joins TRBV6-4 to TRBJ2-3, with D unresolved. CDR3 size: 14 residues. Trimming took 5 bases from V and 5 from J, leaving 14 bases between them. The V gene's germline CDR1 is MRHNA and CDR2 SNTAGT. CDR3 DNA sequence: TGTGCCAGCAGTTCTCCCCCCATGATAGATACGCAGTATTTT. It is translated as CASSSPPMIDTQYF.

V gene TRBV2 combines with J gene TRBJ1-2; unclear D gene. Germline V gene sequence: CDR1 SNHLY, CDR2 FYNNEI. The CDR3 is made up of 14 amino acids. Deletions cut 4 bases from V and 8 bases from J, with 17 bases between. The CDR3 DNA is TGTGCCAGCAGTGGGGAAAGGGAGGGTCGCGGCTACACCTTC. Amino acids: CASSGEREGRGYTF. The full variable domain, rest sourced from reference TRBV2 and TRBJ1-2, is EPEVTQTPSHQVTQMGQEVILRCVPISNHLYFYWYRQILGQKVEFLVSFYNNEISEKSEIFDDQFSVERPDGSNFTLKIRSTKLEDSAMYFCASSGEREGRGYTFGSGTRLTVV.

This chain joins TRBV23-1 and TRBJ2-5, with D hard to call. TRBV23-1 is recorded as an ORF, its role being uncertain. The CDR3 has 15 amino acids. The V end lost 0 bases, the J end lost 1 base, and 9 bases lay between the germline ends. This CDR3 reads CASSQSRASQETQYF. The CDR3 bases are TGCGCCAGCAGTCAATCGAGAGCAAGCCAAGAGACCCAGTACTTC.